These 20 T cell receptor beta chains share one sample of origin, sequenced in a study of cytomegalovirus exposure and HLA in healthy donors. The PCR contained 60 Vbeta and 13 Jbeta primers. Here immunoSEQ multiplex PCR was the method, and the copy in TCRdb shows in-frame clones only, minus some. The table shows approximately 110,000 clones, with 60% to 75% occurring only once. The sequencing sample was made of PBMCs. These receptors came from a middle-aged man in good health and CMV-seropositive.

This clone was seen only a few times. The chain couples TRBV2 to TRBJ2-7, with 9 bases lining up with TRBD1. The ends lost 6 bases at V and 2 bases at J; junction bases unmatched: 8. The germline V gene has CDR1 SNHLY and CDR2 FYNNEI. There are 15 residues in the CDR3. CDR3 bases: TGTGCCAGCAGGGAGTCGGGACAGGGACCCTACGAGCAGTACTTC. Its protein product is CASRESGQGPYEQYF.

The V call is TRBV5-4, the J call TRBJ2-7; 10 positions agree with TRBD2. The germline CDR1 and CDR2 sequences are SGHNT and YYREEE (reference sequence). This CDR3 is 14 amino acids long. The trim removed 4 bases at V and 6 bases at J, leaving 7 bases unmatched. The CDR3, as DNA: TGTGCCAGCAGCCCCAGCGGGAGGGCCAGCGAGCAGTACTTC. Encoded protein: CASSPSGRASEQYF.

This clone was observed a handful of times. With only one base between it and a far larger clone, this is likely a read error. The identical CDR3 is also encoded by other nucleotide sequences in the sample. The chain uses TRBV5-4 and TRBJ1-1; possibly TRBD1 for D (5 bases). The CDR3 covers 13 residues. V lost 0 bases and J 8 bases, leaving 11 bases between the germline ends. Germline-derived CDR1 and CDR2 are SGHNT and YYREEE (reference sequence). The CDR3 here is CASSLAGVGEAFF. The CDR3 DNA follows: TGTGCCAGCAGCTTGGCGGGGGTGGGGGAAGCTTTCTTT. Variable domain in full (rest from reference TRBV5-4 and TRBJ1-1): ETGVTQSPTHLIKTRGQQVTLRCSSQSGHNTVSWYQQALGQGPQFIFQYYREEENGRGNFPPRFSGLQFPNYSSELNVNALELDDSALYLCASSLAGVGEAFFGQGTRLTVV.

V and J are TRBV28 and TRBJ1-6; 7 bases fit TRBD1. Germline V gives CDR1 MDHEN, CDR2 SYDVKM. V lost 2 bases, J lost 10 bases, and 5 bases stayed unmatched. The CDR3 runs to 14 residues. The CDR3, as DNA: TGTGCCAGCAGTTTAAACAGGGGTGTATCACCCCTCCACTTT. It translates to CASSLNRGVSPLHF.

This clone has just a few counts. V and J are TRBV4-3 and TRBJ2-7; D ambiguous. The CDR3 covers 15 residues. V was trimmed by 5 bases and J by 0 bases, leaving 14 bases between them. The V gene's germline CDR1 is LGHNA and CDR2 YSLEER. The CDR3 sequence: CASSAKVTASYEQYF. The CDR3, as DNA: TGCGCCAGCAGCGCAAAGGTCACAGCCTCCTACGAGCAGTACTTC.

The CDR3 loop is CASSLIAGGPNEQFF. The CDR3 nucleotides read TGCGCCAGCAGCCTCATAGCGGGAGGGCCAAATGAGCAGTTCTTC. The chain joins TRBV4-3 to TRBJ2-1; TRBD2 aligns across 11 bases. This CDR3 region has 15 residues. The junction had 6 bases not matched to a gene; V was cut back by 4 bases and J by 7 bases. Germline-derived CDR1 and CDR2 are LGHNA and YSLEER.

Only one count was recorded for this clone. CDR3 region: CASSSGRGTDTQYF. DNA for the CDR3: TGTGCCAGCAGTAGCGGGAGAGGAACAGATACGCAGTATTTT. The V and J genes are TRBV6-5 and TRBJ2-3; 8 bases are shared with TRBD2. Germline CDR1 and CDR2: MNHEY and SVGAGI. V was clipped by 5 bases and J by 3 bases; unmatched bases: 4. The CDR3 extends over 14 amino acids.

V and J are TRBV6-5 and TRBJ1-3; D unclear. V was cut by 0 bases and J by 0 bases, with 9 bases left in between. CDR1 and CDR2 from the germline V gene are MNHEY and SVGAGI. The CDR3 covers 16 residues. As DNA, the CDR3 is TGTGCCAGCAGTTACTCGATGACATACTCTGGAAACACCATATATTTT. Protein: CASSYSMTYSGNTIYF.

In this sample, this clone turned up a few times. The genes are TRBV27 and TRBJ2-1; 8 nucleotides align to TRBD1. Germline V gives CDR1 MNHEY, CDR2 SMNVEV (reference sequence). The ends lost 4 bases at V and 7 bases at J; junction bases unmatched: 6. This CDR3 region has 14 residues. CDR3 DNA sequence: TGTGCCAGCAGTTCAGGGGGCGCAAGAAATGAGCAGTTCTTC. It codes for CASSSGGARNEQFF.

The J gene is TRBJ2-3, the V gene TRBV4-1; D is possibly TRBD1 (6 bases). Germline V CDR1 and CDR2: MGHRA, YSYEKL. The CDR3 loop spans 15 amino acids. The germline V and J ends were trimmed by 1 base and 4 bases, with 12 bases remaining between them. CDR3 sequence reads: CASSQGMGAADTQYF. CDR3 coding DNA: TGCGCCAGCAGCCAAGGGATGGGGGCGGCAGATACGCAGTATTTT.

About this clone: A clone one base away is much larger, so this may be a read error. The chain recombines TRBV5-4 with TRBJ2-2; 9 nucleotides agree with TRBD2. V lost 0 bases and J lost 1; bases outside the gene matches: 1. The CDR3 runs 16 residues. CDR1 SGHNT and CDR2 YYREEE come from the germline V gene (reference sequence). CDR3 sequence reads: CASSLGLAVNTGELFF. For the CDR3, the DNA is TGTGCCAGCAGCTTGGGACTAGCGGTGAACACCGGGGAGCTGTTTTTT.

The V and J genes are TRBV7-9 and TRBJ2-3; 10 bases are shared with TRBD1. Per germline, CDR1 SEHNR and CDR2 FQNEAQ (reference sequence). J lost 0 bases, V lost 4 bases, and 1 base had no gene match. This CDR3 has 15 residues. CDR3 sequence: CASSSGQGSTDTQYF. As DNA, the CDR3 is TGTGCCAGCAGCTCGGGACAGGGGAGCACAGATACGCAGTATTTT. The full variable domain, in which reference TRBV7-9 and TRBJ2-3 provide the parts outside the CDR3, is DTGVSQNPRHKITKRGQNVTFRCDPISEHNRLYWYRQTLGQGPEFLTYFQNEAQLEKSRLLSDRFSAERPKGSFSTLEIQRTEQGDSAMYLCASSSGQGSTDTQYFGPGTRLTVL.

The chain is built from TRBV25-1 and TRBJ2-2; possible D gene TRBD1, 6 bases. CDR1 MGHDK and CDR2 SYGVNS come from the germline V gene. The CDR3 spans 16 residues. Between the trimmed V and J ends, which lost 2 bases and 4 bases, there was a span of 14 bases. The CDR3 loop is CASSEEGQTPTGELFF. CDR3 DNA: TGTGCCAGCAGTGAAGAAGGACAGACACCCACCGGGGAGCTGTTTTTT.

This chain joins TRBV18 and TRBJ1-2, with D maybe TRBD1 (5 bases). The germline V gene encodes CDR1 KGHSH and CDR2 LQKENI. Deletions cut 3 bases from V and 2 bases from J, with 13 bases between. The CDR3 spans 15 residues. The CDR3 DNA follows: TGTGCCAGCTCACCCGAACAGACAGTCAACTATGGCTACACCTTC. This gives the protein CASSPEQTVNYGYTF.

CDR3 region: CASSRIASESTDTQYF. In nucleotides, the CDR3 is TGCGCCAGCAGCAGGATCGCTAGCGAGAGCACAGATACGCAGTATTTT. The chain has TRBV10-1 and TRBJ2-3; possibly TRBD2 for D (6 bases). The V gene's germline CDR1 is WNHNN and CDR2 SYGVQD (reference sequence). The CDR3 consists of 16 residues. The V end was cut by 6 bases, the J end by 0 bases, with 16 bases between.

This sequence joins TRBV6-5 and TRBJ1-2; 8 bases map to TRBD1. The length of the CDR3 is 14 residues. Germline loops: CDR1 MNHEY, CDR2 SVGAGI. V lost 8 bases and J lost 3; bases outside the gene matches: 8. As DNA, the CDR3 is TGTGCCAGCCTCCCAGGGGGCGCCGACTATGGCTACACCTTC. Protein product: CASLPGGADYGYTF.

V gene TRBV6-6 combines with J gene TRBJ1-1; D may be TRBD1 (6 bases). Germline CDR1 is MNHNY and CDR2 is SVGAGI (reference sequence). Trimming removed 4 bases from V and 5 bases from J, with 14 bases in between. CDR3 length: 14 residues. The CDR3 DNA is TGTGCCAGCAGTTCCATGCAGGGGAGAACTGAAGCTTTCTTT. Encoded protein: CASSSMQGRTEAFF.

The CDR3 DNA is TGTGCCAGCAGTTTAAACAGAGCTAACTATGGCTACACCTTC. It specifies CASSLNRANYGYTF. The chain couples TRBV27 to TRBJ1-2; D is undetermined. The CDR3 runs 14 residues. V was trimmed by 2 bases and J by 0 bases, leaving 7 bases between them. Per germline, CDR1 MNHEY and CDR2 SMNVEV (reference sequence).

This chain joins TRBV12-2 and TRBJ2-2; the table names TRBD1, a call not compared with the DNA. TRBV12-2 is tagged as a pseudogene. This CDR3 has 14 amino acids. As DNA, the CDR3 is TGTGCAAGTCGCTACCCACAGGGGGCCGGGGAGCTGTTTTTT. It is translated as CASRYPQGAGELFF.

The rearrangement uses TRBV4-2 and TRBJ2-4; D ambiguous. The germline V gene encodes CDR1 LGHNA and CDR2 YNFKEQ. The CDR3 contains 17 residues. V gave up 1 base and J gave up 0 bases, with 13 bases separating them. This CDR3 is CASSQVLADLAKNIQYF. Here the CDR3 DNA reads TGTGCCAGCAGCCAAGTATTGGCAGATCTAGCCAAAAACATTCAGTACTTC.